This T cell receptor beta chain was profiled in a study of T cells in Graves' hyperthyroidism and ophthalmopathy. Study outcomes and limitations: The model anticipated ophthalmopathy a median approximately 6.6 months pre-onset.

This clonotype was observed many times. The antigen is unknown. The CDR3 runs 15 residues. The ends lost 2 bases at V and 3 bases at J; junction bases unmatched: 4. Looked up from germline, CDR1 is SEHNR and CDR2 is FQNEAQ (reference sequence). From RNA transcripts, TCR beta CDR3 regions were amplified. The HTBI primer set drove a first-round RT-PCR of the TCR CDR3. TCRdb reprocessed the multiplex PCR reads with MiXCR, giving one entry per CDR3 protein. The data contain approximately 640,000 distinct CDR3 sequences, 15% to 20% of them singletons. This TCR came from a man in his forties or fifties with Graves' hyperthyroidism. The sequenced sample consisted of blood. This rearrangement joins TRBV7-9 to TRBJ2-1, with 7 bases aligning to TRBD2. The CDR3: CASSLLAGRYNEQFF. CDR3 DNA sequence: TGTGCCAGCAGCTTATTAGCGGGTCGCTACAATGAGCAGTTCTTC.